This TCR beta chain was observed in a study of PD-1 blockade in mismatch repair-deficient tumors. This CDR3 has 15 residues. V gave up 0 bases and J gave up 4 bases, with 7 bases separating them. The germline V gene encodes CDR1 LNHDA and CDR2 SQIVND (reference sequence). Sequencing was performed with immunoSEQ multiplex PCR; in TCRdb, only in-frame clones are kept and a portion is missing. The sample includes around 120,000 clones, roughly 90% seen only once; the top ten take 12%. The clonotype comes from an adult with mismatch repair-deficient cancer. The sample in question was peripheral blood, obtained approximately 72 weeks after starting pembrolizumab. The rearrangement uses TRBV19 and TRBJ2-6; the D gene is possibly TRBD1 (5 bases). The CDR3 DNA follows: TGTGCCAGTAGTATAGAAGGGGCCGGGGCCAACGTCCTGACTTTC. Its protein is CASSIEGAGANVLTF.